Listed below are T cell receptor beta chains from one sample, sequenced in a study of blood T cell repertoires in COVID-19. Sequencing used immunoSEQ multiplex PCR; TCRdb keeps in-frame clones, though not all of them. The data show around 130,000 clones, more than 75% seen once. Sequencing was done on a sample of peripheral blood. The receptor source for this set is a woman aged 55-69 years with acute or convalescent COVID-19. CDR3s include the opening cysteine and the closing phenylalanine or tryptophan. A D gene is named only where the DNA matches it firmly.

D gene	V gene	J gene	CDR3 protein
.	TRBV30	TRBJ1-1	CAWSRRQTRQLFF
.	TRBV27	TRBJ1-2	CASSPDRIIYGYTF
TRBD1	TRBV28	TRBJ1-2	CASSLARRGQWGYTF
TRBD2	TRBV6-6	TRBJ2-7	CASSRLAGDDEQYF
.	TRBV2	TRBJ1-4	CASTTGGQKLFF
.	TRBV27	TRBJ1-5	CASSFWGQPQHF
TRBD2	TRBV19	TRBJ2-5	CATGGGTSAETQYF
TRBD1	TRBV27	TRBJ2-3	CASSLQGVADTQYF
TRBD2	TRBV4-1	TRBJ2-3	CASSQYSGTTDTQYF
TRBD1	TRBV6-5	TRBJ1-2	CASSTRDRANYGYTF
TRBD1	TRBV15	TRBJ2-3	CATSIGTGSDTQYF
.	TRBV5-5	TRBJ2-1	CASSFSRDEQFF
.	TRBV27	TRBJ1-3	CASSSTVEPNTIYF
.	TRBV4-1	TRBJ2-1	CASSPPGNSYNEQFF
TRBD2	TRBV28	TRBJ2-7	CASSLRGGLAVSYEQYF
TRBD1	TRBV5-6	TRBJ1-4	CASSLAGQGYEKLFF
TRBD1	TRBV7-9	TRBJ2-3	CASRGQDPTDTQYF
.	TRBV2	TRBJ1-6	CASSELSSPLHF
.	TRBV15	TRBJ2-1	CATSRVLAQNNEQFF
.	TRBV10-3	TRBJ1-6	CARSAGPLHF
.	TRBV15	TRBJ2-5	CATSREDTIGETQYF
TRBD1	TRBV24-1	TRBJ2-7	CATSEGTGVIYEQYF
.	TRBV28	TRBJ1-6	CASSLGGNSPLHF
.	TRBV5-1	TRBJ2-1	CASSLVHQNEQFF